The present T cell receptor (beta chain) was sequenced within a study of blood T cell repertoires in COVID-19. Study as a whole: Some COVID-19 samples were acute and others convalescent; all came from the United States, Italy and Spain.

Losses at the gene ends were 7 bases for V and 0 bases for J; bases not matched to a gene: 6. Germline CDR1 is MNHEY and CDR2 is SVGAGI. The CDR3 covers 14 residues. Original processing methods: From reference gene primer amplification, estimates of nucleated cell counts were derived. Some clones are missing from TCRdb's copy, which holds only in-frame ones; the method was immunoSEQ multiplex PCR. The V and J calls and the clone size are those of that table, but D and trimming were determined from the DNA. The sample comprises roughly 250,000 clones, more than 85% of which are singletons, and approximately 2.5% rests with the top ten. It was during active infection that Seattle patients were enrolled and then longitudinally followed.

The source material was peripheral blood. V usage is TRBV6-5 and J usage is TRBJ2-7; 7 bases match TRBD1. This TCR was recovered from a person aged 18 to 30 with COVID-19, enrolled during active disease. CDR3 nucleotides: TGTGCCAGCATGTTTAACAGGGGCTCCTACGAGCAGTACTTC. Amino acid sequence: CASMFNRGSYEQYF.